Each of the 13 T cell receptor beta chains below was sequenced from the same sample in a study of OX40 agonist ivuxolimab in advanced cancers. Clones were read by immunoSEQ multiplex PCR, and TCRdb kept only the in-frame ones, dropping some. The sample has 60,000 to 65,000 clones; approximately 90% are singletons. Specimen: CD4+ or CD8+ T cells sorted from blood, collected in a trial of the OX40 agonist ivuxolimab. These receptors all stem from an adult with an advanced solid tumor such as melanoma, head and neck, liver or kidney cancer.

The V call is TRBV30, the J call TRBJ1-1; 7 bases are shared with TRBD1. Trimming removed 5 bases from V and 9 bases from J; junction bases left unmatched: 9. Germline V gives CDR1 GTSNPN, CDR2 SVGIG (reference sequence). The CDR3 totals 12 residues. DNA of the CDR3: TGTGCCTGGGACGACAGGGAAGGTAAAGCTTTCTTT. It codes for CAWDDREGKAFF.

This clone appeared once. Other DNA sequences from this sample encode an identical CDR3 as well. This chain links TRBV6-1 with TRBJ1-1; possibly TRBD1 for D (6 bases). This CDR3 has 14 amino acids. Trimming removed 3 bases at V and 2 bases at J, with 10 bases between. Germline assignment: CDR1 MNHNS and CDR2 SASEGT. This chain's CDR3 is CASSDLRGNTEAFF. The CDR3 coding sequence is TGTGCCAGCAGTGACCTCAGGGGCAACACTGAAGCTTTCTTT.

This sequence joins TRBV7-9 and TRBJ2-7; D possibly corresponds to TRBD1 (6 bases). The CDR3 consists of 14 residues. The germline CDR1 and CDR2 sequences are SEHNR and FQNEAQ (reference sequence). Trimming shortened V by 5 bases and J by 1 base, and 12 bases separated the two germline ends. This CDR3 is CASSPGTRSYEQYF. The CDR3 bases are TGTGCCAGCAGCCCCGGGACACGGTCCTACGAGCAGTACTTC.

This CDR3 reads CASSLVQASYEQYF. CDR3 nucleotide sequence: TGTGCCAGCAGCTTAGTCCAGGCTTCCTACGAGCAGTACTTC. The chain joins TRBV7-9 to TRBJ2-7; D unresolved. Trimming removed 1 base from V and 1 base from J, with 8 bases in between. The CDR3 contains 14 residues. Germline-derived CDR1 and CDR2 are SEHNR and FQNEAQ (reference sequence).

The chain has TRBV20-1 and TRBJ2-5; D gene uncertain. V was pared by 3 bases and J by 9 bases, with 8 bases between. In germline, CDR1 is DFQATT, CDR2 SNEGSKA (reference sequence). The CDR3 contains 10 residues. The CDR3 region is CSASLAAQYF. DNA of the CDR3: TGCAGTGCTAGTTTGGCGGCCCAGTACTTC.

CDR3 sequence reads: CASSLAAAGAGADTQYF. For the CDR3, the DNA is TGTGCCAGCAGCTTAGCGGCAGCGGGAGCGGGCGCAGATACGCAGTATTTT. This sequence joins TRBV7-2 and TRBJ2-3; 8 bases align to TRBD2. This CDR3 is 17 amino acids long. The ends lost 0 bases at V and 4 bases at J; junction bases unmatched: 9. Germline V gene sequence: CDR1 SGHTA, CDR2 FQGNSA. Full variable domain (rest looked up from reference TRBV7-2 and TRBJ2-3): GAGVSQSPSNKVTEKGKDVELRCDPISGHTALYWYRQSLGQGLEFLIYFQGNSAPDKSGLPSDRFSAERTGGSVSTLTIQRTQQEDSAVYLCASSLAAAGAGADTQYFGPGTRLTVL.

CDR3 sequence (DNA): TGTGCCAGCAGCACACAAAGGACAGGGACCTACGAGCAGTACTTC. It specifies CASSTQRTGTYEQYF. The genes are TRBV11-2 and TRBJ2-7; TRBD1 aligns across 8 bases. CDR1 SGHAT and CDR2 FQNNGV come from the germline V gene. The CDR3 runs 15 residues. V was pared by 5 bases and J by 2 bases, with 8 bases of the junction left unmatched.

The CDR3, as DNA: TGTGCCAGCAGCAAAAAATTGACTAGCTCAGACAATGAGCAGTTCTTC. Amino acid sequence: CASSKKLTSSDNEQFF. This chain uses TRBV21-1 with TRBJ2-1; TRBD2 is the table's D call, not checked against the DNA. TRBV21-1 is a documented pseudogene. The CDR3 covers 16 residues.

This chain uses TRBV18 with TRBJ2-7, with 9 bases identical to TRBD2. CDR1 is KGHSH and CDR2 is LQKENI in the germline V gene. The CDR3 extends over 16 amino acids. The V segment lost 5 bases and the J segment 5 bases; nucleotides outside the gene matches: 13. CDR3 amino acids: CASSSQAGGAGNEQYF. Here the CDR3 DNA reads TGTGCCAGCTCATCCCAAGCGGGAGGAGCGGGCAACGAGCAGTACTTC.

The chain uses TRBV16 and TRBJ2-5; D not resolved. Trimming left V 2 bases short and J 5 bases short, with 12 bases between. CDR3 size: 14 residues. The germline V gene encodes CDR1 KGHSY and CDR2 FQNENV. The CDR3 reads CASSQSSGLETQYF. CDR3 coding DNA: TGTGCCAGCAGCCAAAGTTCCGGGTTGGAGACCCAGTACTTC.

The chain carries TRBV7-2 and TRBJ2-7, with 12 bases that match TRBD2. With 8 bases clipped from V and 3 bases from J, the junction kept 5 bases outside the gene matches. This CDR3 region has 14 residues. Per the germline V gene, CDR1 is SGHTA and CDR2 is FQGNSA. CDR3 in amino acids: CASRRTSGIYEQYF. The CDR3 region has the DNA TGTGCCAGCCGCCGGACTAGCGGGATCTACGAGCAGTACTTC.

This clone was seen a single time. The V and J genes are TRBV5-4 and TRBJ2-4, with D perhaps TRBD2 (6 bases). From germline, CDR1 is SGHNT and CDR2 YYREEE (reference sequence). Trimming removed 0 bases at V and 8 bases at J, with 12 bases between. This CDR3 is 14 amino acids long. In DNA form, the CDR3 reads TGTGCCAGCAGCTTGGCCGGGAGTCGTGACATTCAGTACTTC. Its protein is CASSLAGSRDIQYF.

The chain joins TRBV7-2 to TRBJ1-5, with 8 bases fitting TRBD1. J was trimmed by 5 bases and V by 4 bases; bases with no gene match: 4. This CDR3 region has 14 residues. Germline values: CDR1 SGHTA, CDR2 FQGNSA. In DNA, the CDR3 is TGTGCCAGCAGCTCAGGACAGGGAGATCAGCCCCAGCATTTT. This encodes CASSSGQGDQPQHF.